The 2 T cell receptor beta chains in this list originate from one sample, sequenced in a study of blood T cell repertoires in COVID-19. Using immunoSEQ multiplex PCR, the repertoire was profiled, and TCRdb retains in-frame clones only, with some absent. The sample yields under 450,000 clones, about nine tenths seen once. Input material: peripheral blood. These receptors came from a woman between 50 and 59 years old with COVID-19, enrolled during active disease.

This sequence joins TRBV7-8 and TRBJ2-7; TRBD1 agrees at 7 bases. The CDR3 extends over 14 amino acids. Germline lookup yields CDR1 SGHVS and CDR2 FQNEAQ. The trim removed 5 bases at V and 5 bases at J, leaving 9 bases unmatched. CDR3: CASSPRDSRNEQYF. The CDR3 DNA reads as TGTGCCAGCAGCCCGAGGGACAGTAGGAACGAGCAGTACTTC.

This rearrangement joins TRBV6-6 to TRBJ2-7, with TRBD1 identical over 9 bases. The CDR3 contains 13 residues. Trimming removed 8 bases from V and 5 bases from J; junction bases left unmatched: 7. The V gene's germline CDR1 is MNHNY and CDR2 SVGAGI (reference sequence). The CDR3: CASGDRVRNEQYF. The CDR3 DNA sequence: TGTGCCAGCGGGGACAGGGTCAGGAACGAGCAGTACTTC.